The next 28 T cell receptor beta chains were all read from a single sample in a study of blood T cell repertoires in COVID-19. Clones were read by immunoSEQ multiplex PCR, and TCRdb kept only the in-frame ones, dropping some. The data hold 15,000 to 20,000 clones, with about nine tenths observed a single time. Sequenced sample: peripheral blood. These receptors were taken from a human donor in a cohort sampled during active COVID-19.

This chain connects TRBV9 to TRBJ2-7; 10 nucleotides line up with TRBD1. Trimming cost V 4 bases and J 6 bases; bases outside gene matches: 13. Germline assignment: CDR1 SGDLS and CDR2 YYNGEE. The CDR3 sequence is 16 residues long. DNA of the CDR3: TGTGCCAGCAGCCCCAACCCTGGGACAGGGGATTCCGAGCAGTACTTC. Translation gives CASSPNPGTGDSEQYF.

This chain uses TRBV7-8 with TRBJ1-3, with unresolved D. The germline V gene encodes CDR1 SGHVS and CDR2 FQNEAQ. With 5 bases removed from V and 3 bases from J, the gap between germline ends came to 17 bases. CDR3 length equals 16 residues. The CDR3 spells CASSPAGTSGGNTIYF. DNA for the CDR3: TGTGCCAGCAGCCCAGCGGGTACTTCGGGTGGAAACACCATATATTTT.

This chain uses TRBV6-2 or TRBV6-3 with TRBJ2-5; 13 nucleotides line up with TRBD2. Trimming removed 0 bases from V and 4 bases from J; junction bases left unmatched: 11. Germline CDR1 MNHEY, CDR2 SVGEGT. The CDR3 length is 19 residues. The CDR3 is CASSYSPALLAGGLETQYF. The CDR3 DNA is TGTGCCAGCAGTTACTCCCCAGCCTTACTAGCGGGGGGGCTAGAGACCCAGTACTTC.

The chain carries TRBV6-1 and TRBJ1-3; D remains unclear. Germline assignment: CDR1 MNHNS and CDR2 SASEGT. This CDR3 comprises 16 residues. V was pared by 0 bases and J by 0 bases, with 9 bases between. The CDR3 reads CASSEALTYSGNTIYF. In DNA, the CDR3 is TGTGCCAGCAGTGAAGCGCTCACATACTCTGGAAACACCATATATTTT.

The rearrangement joins TRBV7-2 to TRBJ2-2; TRBD1 aligns across 7 bases. CDR1 is SGHTA and CDR2 is FQGNSA in the germline V gene. This CDR3 contains 14 residues. J was trimmed by 5 bases and V by 5 bases; bases with no gene match: 5. The CDR3 DNA follows: TGTGCCAGCAGCGGGACAGCAGGAACCGGGGAGCTGTTTTTT. This gives the protein CASSGTAGTGELFF.

V and J are TRBV9 and TRBJ1-2, with D possibly TRBD1 on 5 matching bases. Between the trimmed V and J ends, which lost 2 bases and 3 bases, there was a span of 14 bases. Germline V gene data show CDR1 as SGDLS and CDR2 as YYNGEE. CDR3 size: 15 residues. The CDR3 region has the DNA TGTGCCAGCAGCGTCGGGGGGGACGCACACTATGGCTACACCTTC. Protein: CASSVGGDAHYGYTF.

This rearrangement joins TRBV2 to TRBJ2-5, with 7 bases lining up with TRBD2. The CDR3 contains 14 residues. J was trimmed by 5 bases and V by 5 bases; bases with no gene match: 8. Germline-derived CDR1 and CDR2 are SNHLY and FYNNEI. The CDR3 bases are TGTGCCAGCAGTCAAATGGCGGGGGTGGAGACCCAGTACTTC. Its translation is CASSQMAGVETQYF.

This chain links TRBV28 with TRBJ2-7; 7 bases match TRBD1. There are 15 residues in the CDR3. V was pared by 4 bases and J by 1 base, with 7 bases of the junction left unmatched. Germline CDR1 is MDHEN and CDR2 is SYDVKM. This CDR3 is CASSSGDSISYEQYF. The DNA of the CDR3 is TGTGCCAGCAGTTCCGGGGACAGTATTTCCTACGAGCAGTACTTC.

In this sample, this clone turned up once. The chain employs TRBV4-3 and TRBJ1-6; TRBD1 matches at 7 bases. CDR3 length: 16 residues. Germline-derived CDR1 and CDR2 are LGHNA and YSLEER. V shed 0 bases and J 8 bases; nucleotides not matched to a gene: 7. The CDR3 here is CASSQDATGYDSPLHF. As DNA, the CDR3 is TGCGCCAGCAGCCAAGACGCGACAGGGTACGATTCACCCCTCCACTTT.

The chain is built from TRBV7-2 and TRBJ1-6; possible D gene TRBD1, 5 bases. The V gene lost 8 bases and the J gene lost 7 bases, with 12 bases spanning the gap. CDR3 length: 13 amino acids. Germline lookup yields CDR1 SGHTA and CDR2 FQGNSA. Written as DNA, the CDR3 is TGTGCCAGCGCAGGTGGGGCGAATTCACCCCTCCACTTT. It codes for CASAGGANSPLHF.

This chain joins TRBV18 and TRBJ1-5; 8 bases map to TRBD1. Germline V gene data show CDR1 as KGHSH and CDR2 as LQKENI. The length of the CDR3 is 16 residues. Losses at the gene ends were 3 bases for V and 7 bases for J; bases not matched to a gene: 11. CDR3 nucleotides: TGTGCCAGCTCACCTCTAGGACAGGGCCCGATGCAGCCCCAGCATTTT. Protein: CASSPLGQGPMQPQHF.

This clone was counted only a few times. Written as DNA, the CDR3 is TGTGCCAGCAGCTTAACCGGGACAACACAGCCCCAGCATTTT. It yields the protein CASSLTGTTQPQHF. The J gene is TRBJ1-5, the V gene TRBV7-9, with D maybe TRBD1 (6 bases). CDR1 and CDR2 (germline): SEHNR, FQNEAQ (reference sequence). The CDR3 covers 14 residues. V gave up 2 bases and J gave up 7 bases, with 12 bases separating them.

This sequence joins TRBV27 and TRBJ2-1; D is perhaps TRBD1 (5 bases). The CDR3 contains 15 residues. Per germline, CDR1 MNHEY and CDR2 SMNVEV (reference sequence). Trimming left V 3 bases short and J 3 bases short, with 12 bases between. CDR3 sequence: CASSFAAGHYNEQFF. DNA for the CDR3: TGTGCCAGCAGTTTTGCGGCAGGGCACTACAATGAGCAGTTCTTC.

The gene calls are TRBV5-3 and TRBJ2-7, with TRBD2 matching 10 bases. TRBV5-3 is noted as an ORF with a role that remains uncertain. V trimming: 2 bases; J trimming: 4 bases; junction bases outside the gene matches: 6. The CDR3 length is 15 residues. CDR3: CARSFISGGDYEQYF. CDR3 nucleotide sequence: TGTGCCAGAAGCTTCATCAGCGGGGGGGATTACGAGCAGTACTTC.

V is TRBV4-1 and J is TRBJ1-6, with 8 bases identical to TRBD1. Germline V CDR1 and CDR2: MGHRA, YSYEKL. The CDR3 totals 15 residues. V lost 5 bases, J lost 10 bases, and 10 bases stayed unmatched. The CDR3: CASSVRQGMESPLHF. Here the CDR3 DNA reads TGCGCCAGCAGCGTCCGACAGGGGATGGAATCACCCCTCCACTTT.

The chain recombines TRBV7-6 with TRBJ2-3; D may be TRBD2 (6 bases). The CDR3 consists of 15 residues. Germline CDR1 reads SGHVS; CDR2 reads FNYEAQ. Trimming cost V 5 bases and J 0 bases, with 12 bases left between them. The CDR3 spells CASSLGLPSTDTQYF. DNA of the CDR3: TGTGCCAGCAGCCTGGGACTCCCAAGCACAGATACGCAGTATTTT. Looking up the rest from reference TRBV7-6 and TRBJ2-3 gives the full variable domain: GAGVSQSPRYKVTKRGQDVALRCDPISGHVSLYWYRQALGQGPEFLTYFNYEAQQDKSGLPNDRFSAERPEGSISTLTIQRTEQRDSAMYRCASSLGLPSTDTQYFGPGTRLTVL.

The chain employs TRBV20-1 and TRBJ2-5; TRBD2 matches 14 bases. V lost 3 bases to trimming and J lost 4 bases; unmatched junction nucleotides: 4. The CDR3 covers 15 residues. In germline, CDR1 is DFQATT, CDR2 SNEGSKA (reference sequence). The chain's CDR3 is CSASQGLAGGETQYF. Here the CDR3 DNA reads TGCAGTGCTAGTCAAGGACTAGCGGGGGGAGAGACCCAGTACTTC.

The chain uses TRBV19 and TRBJ1-3, with 7 bases matching TRBD1. V was clipped by 5 bases and J by 3 bases; unmatched bases: 10. The CDR3 length is 16 residues. CDR1 LNHDA and CDR2 SQIVND come from the germline V gene (reference sequence). The CDR3 nucleotides are TGTGCCAGTAGTGTCGACGGGACAGTCGGTGGAAACACCATATATTTT. Translated, it gives CASSVDGTVGGNTIYF.

The chain links TRBV28 to TRBJ1-5; D is unclear. This CDR3 contains 11 residues. V was trimmed by 7 bases and J by 4 bases, leaving 5 bases between them. CDR1 is MDHEN and CDR2 is SYDVKM in the germline V gene. The CDR3 loop is CASTGNQPQHF. The CDR3 nucleotides are TGTGCCAGCACCGGTAATCAGCCCCAGCATTTT.

The V gene is TRBV28, the J gene TRBJ1-2; 8 bases match TRBD1. V dropped 2 bases and J dropped 3; count of bases not matched to a gene: 5. The CDR3 totals 15 residues. Germline assignment: CDR1 MDHEN and CDR2 SYDVKM. The CDR3 here is CASSLIGQGHYGYTF. The CDR3 DNA reads TGTGCCAGCAGTTTAATAGGACAGGGCCACTATGGCTACACCTTC.

The chain uses TRBV27 and TRBJ2-7; D is perhaps TRBD1 (6 bases). The CDR3 has 16 amino acids. The V end lost 4 bases, the J end lost 0 bases, and 16 bases lay between the germline ends. The V gene's germline CDR1 is MNHEY and CDR2 SMNVEV (reference sequence). This CDR3 reads CASSSASGDPSYEQYF. CDR3 coding DNA: TGTGCCAGCAGTTCCGCTTCAGGGGACCCCTCCTACGAGCAGTACTTC.

The V and J genes are TRBV19 and TRBJ1-1; D is perhaps TRBD1 (5 bases). This CDR3 is 14 amino acids long. Germline CDR1 LNHDA, CDR2 SQIVND (reference sequence). Trimming left V 5 bases short and J 5 bases short, with 15 bases between. CDR3 in amino acids: CASSLQGIGTEAFF. The CDR3 DNA is TGTGCCAGTAGTCTTCAGGGTATTGGGACTGAAGCTTTCTTT.

The J gene is TRBJ2-1, the V gene TRBV11-3, with D perhaps TRBD2 (5 bases). Germline V CDR1 and CDR2: SGHNT, YENEEA. V gave up 1 base and J gave up 3 bases, with 7 bases separating them. This CDR3 contains 14 residues. The CDR3 nucleotides are TGTGCCAGCAGCTTAGGAGGGAACTACAATGAGCAGTTCTTC. Protein: CASSLGGNYNEQFF. Variable domain in full (rest from reference TRBV11-3 and TRBJ2-1): EAGVVQSPRYKIIEKKQPVAFWCNPISGHNTLYWYLQNLGQGPELLIRYENEEAVDDSQLPKDRFSAERLKGVDSTLKIQPAELGDSAVYLCASSLGGNYNEQFFGPGTRLTVL.

The J gene is TRBJ1-2, the V gene TRBV2; TRBD1 matches 7 bases. The germline V gene encodes CDR1 SNHLY and CDR2 FYNNEI. After removal of 6 bases from V and 8 bases from J, the junction contained 18 bases not matched to a gene. This CDR3 is 16 amino acids long. The CDR3 reads CASSLTSKGQTEGYTF. Written as DNA, the CDR3 is TGTGCCAGCAGCTTAACAAGTAAGGGACAGACAGAGGGCTACACCTTC. Using reference TRBV2 and TRBJ1-2 for the parts outside the CDR3, the full variable domain is EPEVTQTPSHQVTQMGQEVILRCVPISNHLYFYWYRQILGQKVEFLVSFYNNEISEKSEIFDDQFSVERPDGSNFTLKIRSTKLEDSAMYFCASSLTSKGQTEGYTFGSGTRLTVV.

V and J are TRBV15 and TRBJ2-2; 7 nucleotides agree with TRBD1. The CDR3 covers 16 residues. Trimming at V came to 7 bases and at J to 0 bases, leaving 8 bases not matched to a gene. The germline V gene encodes CDR1 LNHNV and CDR2 YYDKDF (reference sequence). This CDR3 is CATTLRGQPNTGELFF. CDR3 nucleotides: TGTGCCACCACCCTCAGGGGACAGCCGAACACCGGGGAGCTGTTTTTT.

The V gene is TRBV4-1, the J gene TRBJ1-1; D call uncertain. Germline CDR1 is MGHRA and CDR2 is YSYEKL. V was cut by 0 bases and J by 0 bases, with 11 bases left in between. The CDR3 is made up of 16 amino acids. The CDR3 here is CASSQDVGGMNTEAFF. In DNA form, the CDR3 reads TGCGCCAGCAGCCAAGATGTCGGAGGAATGAACACTGAAGCTTTCTTT.

CDR3 sequence (DNA): TGTGCCACCAGCAGGCTCTCAGCGGATACGCAGTATTTT. Its translation: CATSRLSADTQYF. The chain couples TRBV15 to TRBJ2-3; no firm D call. V lost 3 bases and J 6 bases, leaving 10 bases between the germline ends. Looked up from germline, CDR1 is LNHNV and CDR2 is YYDKDF (reference sequence). The CDR3 contains 13 residues. Drawing the rest from reference TRBV15 and TRBJ2-3, the complete variable domain is DAMVIQNPRYQVTQFGKPVTLSCSQTLNHNVMYWYQQKSSQAPKLLFHYYDKDFNNEADTPDNFQSRRPNTSFCFLDIRSPGLGDTAMYLCATSRLSADTQYFGPGTRLTVL.

CDR3 residues: CASSSDPGHVYEQYF. CDR3 coding DNA: TGTGCCAGTAGTTCAGACCCCGGACATGTCTACGAGCAGTACTTC. The chain uses TRBV19 and TRBJ2-7; D possibly corresponds to TRBD1 (5 bases). CDR3 length: 15 residues. Per the germline V gene, CDR1 is LNHDA and CDR2 is SQIVND (reference sequence). Trimming removed 5 bases at V and 3 bases at J, with 17 bases between.